The subject of this entry is one T cell receptor beta chain. As yet, its antigen is unknown. The 5'RACE method, run with constant-segment primers, produced TCR alpha and TCR beta cDNA libraries (carrying sample barcodes and UMIs). MiXCR, run by TCRdb on the 5' RACE reads, gives a single entry per CDR3 protein. Here the sample spans around 530,000 distinct CDR3 sequences, 20% to 25% being singletons. The CDR3 sequence is 18 residues long. V was trimmed by 5 bases and J by 2 bases, leaving 21 bases between them. Germline V gives CDR1 SGHNT, CDR2 YENEEA. This specimen comes from a study of T-cell memory formation after mild COVID-19. Study findings and constraints: Clones that got smaller from day 15 to 85 had even CD4/CD8, while clones growing later tipped toward CD4+.

The material sequenced was PBMCs or a T cell subset sorted from them (not recorded which). The TCR was taken from an adult woman who had mild COVID-19 (a few samples of this study predate the infection). Cell type and time point are not known. V gene TRBV11-3 combines with J gene TRBJ2-2; TRBD1 or TRBD2 may be the D gene (7 bases each). This CDR3 reads CASSPGIRGGYNTGELFF. CDR3 DNA: TGTGCCAGCAGCCCCGGGATCAGGGGGGGTTATAACACCGGGGAGCTGTTTTTT.